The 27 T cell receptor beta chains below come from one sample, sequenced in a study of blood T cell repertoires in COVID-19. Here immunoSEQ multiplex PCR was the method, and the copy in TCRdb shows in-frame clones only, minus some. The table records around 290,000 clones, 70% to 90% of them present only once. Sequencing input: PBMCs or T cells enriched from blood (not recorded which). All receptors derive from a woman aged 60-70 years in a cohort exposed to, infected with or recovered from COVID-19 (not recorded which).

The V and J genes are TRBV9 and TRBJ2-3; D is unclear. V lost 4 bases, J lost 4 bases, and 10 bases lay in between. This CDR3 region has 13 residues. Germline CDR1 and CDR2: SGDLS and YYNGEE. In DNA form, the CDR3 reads TGTGCCAGCAGCCTCTCTCCTGCAGATACGCAGTATTTT. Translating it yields CASSLSPADTQYF.

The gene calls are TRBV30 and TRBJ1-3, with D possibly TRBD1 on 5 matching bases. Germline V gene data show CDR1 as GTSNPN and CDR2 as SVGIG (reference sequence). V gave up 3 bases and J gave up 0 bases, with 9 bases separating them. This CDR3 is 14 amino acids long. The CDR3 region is CAWSVTVSGNTIYF. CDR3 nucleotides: TGTGCCTGGAGCGTGACAGTCTCTGGAAACACCATATATTTT.

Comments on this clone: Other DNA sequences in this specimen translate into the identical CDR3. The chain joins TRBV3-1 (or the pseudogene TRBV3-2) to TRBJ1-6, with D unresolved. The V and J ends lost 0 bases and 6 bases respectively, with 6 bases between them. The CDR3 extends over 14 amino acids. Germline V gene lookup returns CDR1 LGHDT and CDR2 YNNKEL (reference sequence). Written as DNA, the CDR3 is TGTGCCAGCAGCCAAGATCGGGGTAATTCACCCCTCCACTTT. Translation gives CASSQDRGNSPLHF.

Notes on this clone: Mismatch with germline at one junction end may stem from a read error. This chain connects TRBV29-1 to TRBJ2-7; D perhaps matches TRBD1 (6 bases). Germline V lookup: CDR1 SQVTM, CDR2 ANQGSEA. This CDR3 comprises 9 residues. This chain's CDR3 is CSVFRGKDF. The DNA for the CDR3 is TGCAGCGTTTTCAGGGGCAAGGACTTC.

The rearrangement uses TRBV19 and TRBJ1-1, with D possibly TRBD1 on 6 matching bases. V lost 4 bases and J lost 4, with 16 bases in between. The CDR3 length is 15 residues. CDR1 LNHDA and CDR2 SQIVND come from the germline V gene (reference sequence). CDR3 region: CASSTRTVVTTEAFF. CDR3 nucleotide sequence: TGTGCCAGTAGTACCCGGACAGTAGTCACCACTGAAGCTTTCTTT.

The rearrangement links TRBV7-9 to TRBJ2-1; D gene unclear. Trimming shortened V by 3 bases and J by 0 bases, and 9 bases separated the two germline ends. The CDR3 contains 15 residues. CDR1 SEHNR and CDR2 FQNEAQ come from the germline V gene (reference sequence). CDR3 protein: CASSFRSSSYNEQFF. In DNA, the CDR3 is TGTGCCAGCAGCTTCCGATCTAGCTCCTACAATGAGCAGTTCTTC.

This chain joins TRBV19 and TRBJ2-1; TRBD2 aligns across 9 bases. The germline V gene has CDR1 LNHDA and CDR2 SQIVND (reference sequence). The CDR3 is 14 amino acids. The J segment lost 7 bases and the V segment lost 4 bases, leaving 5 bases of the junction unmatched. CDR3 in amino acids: CASSNRGRGNEQFF. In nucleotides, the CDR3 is TGTGCCAGTAGTAACCGCGGGAGGGGGAATGAGCAGTTCTTC.

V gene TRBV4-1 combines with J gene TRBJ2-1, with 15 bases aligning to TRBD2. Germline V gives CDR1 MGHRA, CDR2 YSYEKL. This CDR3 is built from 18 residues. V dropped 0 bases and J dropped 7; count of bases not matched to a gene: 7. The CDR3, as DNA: TGCGCCAGCAGCCAAGAAAGGACTAGCGGGAGGGCCACGAATGAGCAGTTCTTC. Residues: CASSQERTSGRATNEQFF.

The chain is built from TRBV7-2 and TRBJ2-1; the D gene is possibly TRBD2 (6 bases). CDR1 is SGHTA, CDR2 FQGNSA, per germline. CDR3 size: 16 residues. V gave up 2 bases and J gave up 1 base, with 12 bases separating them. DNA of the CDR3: TGTGCCAGCAGCTTATCGGGCGGGATTTCCTACAATGAGCAGTTCTTC. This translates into CASSLSGGISYNEQFF.

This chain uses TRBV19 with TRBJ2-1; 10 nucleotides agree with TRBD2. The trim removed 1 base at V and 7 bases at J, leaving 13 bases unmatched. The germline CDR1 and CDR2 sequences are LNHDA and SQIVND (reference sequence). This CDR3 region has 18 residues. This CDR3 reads CASSIGPKAGGFLNEQFF. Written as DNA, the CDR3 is TGTGCCAGTAGTATAGGTCCAAAAGCGGGAGGGTTTTTGAATGAGCAGTTCTTC.

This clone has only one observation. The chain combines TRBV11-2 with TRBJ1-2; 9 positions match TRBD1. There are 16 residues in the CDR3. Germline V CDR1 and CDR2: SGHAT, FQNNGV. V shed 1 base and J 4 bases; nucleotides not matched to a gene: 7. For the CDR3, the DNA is TGTGCCAGCAGCTTAGTTACCGGGACAGGGACCTATGGCTACACCTTC. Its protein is CASSLVTGTGTYGYTF.

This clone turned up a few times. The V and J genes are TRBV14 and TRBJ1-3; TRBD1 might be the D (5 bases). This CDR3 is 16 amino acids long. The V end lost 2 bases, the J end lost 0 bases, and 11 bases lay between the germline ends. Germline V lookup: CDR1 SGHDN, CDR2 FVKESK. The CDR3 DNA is TGTGCCAGCAGCCAACTGACAGCAACCTCTGGAAACACCATATATTTT. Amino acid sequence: CASSQLTATSGNTIYF.

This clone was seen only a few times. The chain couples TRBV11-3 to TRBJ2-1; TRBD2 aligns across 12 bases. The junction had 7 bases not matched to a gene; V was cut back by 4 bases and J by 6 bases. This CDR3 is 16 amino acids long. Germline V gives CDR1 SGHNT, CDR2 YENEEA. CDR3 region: CASSSASGRARNEQFF. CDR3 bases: TGTGCCAGCAGCTCAGCTAGCGGGAGGGCCCGCAATGAGCAGTTCTTC.

This CDR3 is CASSQEKGFSNSPLHF. The CDR3 DNA reads as TGTGCCAGCAGCCAAGAAAAGGGGTTCAGTAATTCACCCCTCCACTTT. The chain combines TRBV14 with TRBJ1-6; weak D call: TRBD1 (5 bases). The germline V gene has CDR1 SGHDN and CDR2 FVKESK. The CDR3 contains 16 residues. V shed 0 bases and J shed 6 bases, with 12 bases lying between them.

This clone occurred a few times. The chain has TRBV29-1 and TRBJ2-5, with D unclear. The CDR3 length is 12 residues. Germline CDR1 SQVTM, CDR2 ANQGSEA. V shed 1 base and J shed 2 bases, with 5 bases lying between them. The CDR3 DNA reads TGCAGCGTTGAAGTCAGACAAGAGACCCAGTACTTC. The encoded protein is CSVEVRQETQYF.

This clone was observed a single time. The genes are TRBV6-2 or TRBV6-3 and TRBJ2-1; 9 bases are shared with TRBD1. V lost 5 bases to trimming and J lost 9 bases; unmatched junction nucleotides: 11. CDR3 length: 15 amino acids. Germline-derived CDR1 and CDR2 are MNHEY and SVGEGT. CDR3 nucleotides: TGTGCCAGCAGTCCCCGCGGGACAGGGAGTATTGAGCAGTTCTTC. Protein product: CASSPRGTGSIEQFF.

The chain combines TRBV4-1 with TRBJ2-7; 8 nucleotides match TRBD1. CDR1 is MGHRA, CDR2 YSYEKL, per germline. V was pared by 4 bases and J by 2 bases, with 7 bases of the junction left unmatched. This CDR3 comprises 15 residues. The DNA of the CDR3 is TGCGCCAGCAGCCCAGGACAGGGCCGAACCTACGAGCAGTACTTC. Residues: CASSPGQGRTYEQYF.

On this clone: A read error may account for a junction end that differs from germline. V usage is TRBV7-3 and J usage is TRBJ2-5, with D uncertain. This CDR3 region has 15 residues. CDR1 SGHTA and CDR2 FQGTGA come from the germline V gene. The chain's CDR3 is CASSLAPGSQEAQYF. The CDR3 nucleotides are TGTGCCAGCAGCTTAGCCCCTGGCAGCCAAGAGGCCCAGTACTTC.

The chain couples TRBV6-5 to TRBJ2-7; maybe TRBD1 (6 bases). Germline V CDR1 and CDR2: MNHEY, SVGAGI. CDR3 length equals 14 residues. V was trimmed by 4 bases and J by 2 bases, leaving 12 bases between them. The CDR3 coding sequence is TGTGCCAGCAGTTCTCAGACAGGTCCCTACGAGCAGTACTTC. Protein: CASSSQTGPYEQYF.

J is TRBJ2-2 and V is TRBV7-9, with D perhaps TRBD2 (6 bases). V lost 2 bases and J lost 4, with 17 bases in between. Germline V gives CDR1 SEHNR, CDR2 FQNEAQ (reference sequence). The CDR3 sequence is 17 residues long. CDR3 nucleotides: TGTGCCAGCAGCTTATCTATTCGGGGGTGGGTCACCGGGGAGCTGTTTTTT. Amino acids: CASSLSIRGWVTGELFF.

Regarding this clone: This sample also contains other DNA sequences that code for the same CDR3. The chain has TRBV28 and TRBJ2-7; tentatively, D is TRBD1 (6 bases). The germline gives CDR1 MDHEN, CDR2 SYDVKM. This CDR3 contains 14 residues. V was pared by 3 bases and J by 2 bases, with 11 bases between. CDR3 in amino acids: CASSLSGGPYEQYF. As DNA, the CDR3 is TGTGCCAGCAGTTTGAGTGGGGGCCCCTACGAGCAGTACTTC. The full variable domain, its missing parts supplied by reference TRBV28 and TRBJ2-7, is DVKVTQSSRYLVKRTGEKVFLECVQDMDHENMFWYRQDPGLGLRLIYFSYDVKMKEKGDIPEGYSVSREKKERFSLILESASTNQTSMYLCASSLSGGPYEQYFGPGTRLTVT.

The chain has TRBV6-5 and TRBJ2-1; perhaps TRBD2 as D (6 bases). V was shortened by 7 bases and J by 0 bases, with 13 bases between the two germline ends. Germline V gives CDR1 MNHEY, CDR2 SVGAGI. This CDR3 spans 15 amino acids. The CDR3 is CASIGGAYSYNEQFF. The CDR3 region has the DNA TGTGCCAGCATCGGCGGGGCCTACTCCTACAATGAGCAGTTCTTC.

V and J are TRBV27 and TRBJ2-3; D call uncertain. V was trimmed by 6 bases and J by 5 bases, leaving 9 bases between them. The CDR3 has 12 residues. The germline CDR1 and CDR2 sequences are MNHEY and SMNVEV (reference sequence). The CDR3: CASRLNLDTQYF. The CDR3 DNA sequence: TGTGCCAGCAGGCTCAACTTAGATACGCAGTATTTT.

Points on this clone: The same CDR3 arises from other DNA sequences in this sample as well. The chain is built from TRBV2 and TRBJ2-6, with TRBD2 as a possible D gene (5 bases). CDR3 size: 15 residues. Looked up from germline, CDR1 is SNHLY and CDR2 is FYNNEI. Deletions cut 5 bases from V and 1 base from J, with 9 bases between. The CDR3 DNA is TGTGCCAGCAGTCCTGGAGGTTCTGGGGCCAACGTCCTGACTTTC. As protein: CASSPGGSGANVLTF.

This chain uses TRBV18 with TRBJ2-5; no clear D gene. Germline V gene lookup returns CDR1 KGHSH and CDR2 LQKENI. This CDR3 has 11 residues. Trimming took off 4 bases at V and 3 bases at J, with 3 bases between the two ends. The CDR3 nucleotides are TGTGCCAGCTCACGCGAAGAGACCCAGTACTTC. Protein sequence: CASSREETQYF.

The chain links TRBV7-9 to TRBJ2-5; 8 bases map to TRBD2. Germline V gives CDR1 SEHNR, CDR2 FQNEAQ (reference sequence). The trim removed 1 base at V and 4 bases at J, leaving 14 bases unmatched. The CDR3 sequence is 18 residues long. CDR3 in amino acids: CASSLVLGRALSGETQYF. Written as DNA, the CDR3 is TGTGCCAGCAGCTTAGTTCTCGGGAGGGCCCTCAGCGGAGAGACCCAGTACTTC. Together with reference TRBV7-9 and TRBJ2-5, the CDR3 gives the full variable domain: DTGVSQNPRHKITKRGQNVTFRCDPISEHNRLYWYRQTLGQGPEFLTYFQNEAQLEKSRLLSDRFSAERPKGSFSTLEIQRTEQGDSAMYLCASSLVLGRALSGETQYFGPGTRLLVL.

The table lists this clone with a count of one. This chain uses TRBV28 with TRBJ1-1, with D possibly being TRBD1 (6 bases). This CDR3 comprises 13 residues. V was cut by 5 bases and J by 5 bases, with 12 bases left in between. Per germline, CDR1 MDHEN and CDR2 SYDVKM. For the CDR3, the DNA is TGTGCCAGCAGTAGAGGGGGGGGTACTGAAGCTTTCTTT. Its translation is CASSRGGGTEAFF.